This T cell receptor beta chain derives from a study of T cell changes during pregnancy in multiple sclerosis. V was pared by 5 bases and J by 8 bases, with 21 bases between. Germline V gene data show CDR1 as SGHVS and CDR2 as FQNEAQ. This CDR3 is built from 16 residues. Sequencing was performed with immunoSEQ multiplex PCR; in TCRdb, only in-frame clones are kept and a portion is missing. The sample lists about 38,000 clones, around 90% seen once, with 0.35% to 0.45% in the top ten. The sample here was CD4+ T cells from peripheral blood mononuclear cells, taken after pregnancy. V and J are TRBV7-8 and TRBJ1-4, with a possible D match to TRBD1 (6 bases). This receptor was obtained from a female donor in good health, enrolled as a control in a pregnancy study. The CDR3 DNA is TGTGCCAGCAGCCCGGACCCGACAGGTCGGCAGGAAAAACTGTTTTTT. It codes for CASSPDPTGRQEKLFF.